This passage covers 8 T cell receptor beta chains from one sample sequenced in a study of blood T cell repertoires in COVID-19. Repertoires were generated with immunoSEQ multiplex PCR, while TCRdb's copy carries only in-frame clones and drops some. This table has about 190,000 clones, around four fifths appearing once. Sequencing was done on a sample of peripheral blood. These receptors originate from a woman older than 75 with active or convalescent COVID-19.

The chain joins TRBV19 to TRBJ1-5; possible D gene TRBD1, 5 bases. Germline CDR1 reads LNHDA; CDR2 reads SQIVND (reference sequence). CDR3 size: 15 residues. The V gene lost 3 bases and the J gene lost 6 bases, with 15 bases spanning the gap. The CDR3 loop is CASSIFGHLRQPQHF. CDR3 bases: TGTGCCAGTAGTATTTTCGGACACCTCCGTCAGCCCCAGCATTTT.

The chain is built from TRBV10-3 and TRBJ1-1; 7 nucleotides match TRBD1. V trimming: 4 bases; J trimming: 4 bases; junction bases outside the gene matches: 15. The germline CDR1 and CDR2 sequences are ENHRY and SYGVKD. The CDR3 consists of 17 residues. CDR3 in amino acids: CAISGINQGGWGTEAFF. DNA for the CDR3: TGTGCCATCAGTGGGATAAACCAGGGGGGCTGGGGCACTGAAGCTTTCTTT.

The chain recombines TRBV6-2 or TRBV6-3 with TRBJ2-2; TRBD2 aligns across 7 bases. From germline, CDR1 is MNHEY and CDR2 SVGEGT. J gave up 3 bases and V 6 bases, and 10 bases lay outside the gene matches. The CDR3 has 16 residues. The CDR3 DNA sequence: TGTGCCAGCAGCCCCTGGGGCGCGGGGGACACCGGGGAGCTGTTTTTT. Its translation: CASSPWGAGDTGELFF.

This rearrangement joins TRBV28 to TRBJ1-6; the D is unclear. V was shortened by 6 bases and J by 9 bases, with 15 bases between the two germline ends. Germline CDR1 and CDR2: MDHEN and SYDVKM. The CDR3 runs 14 residues. CDR3 nucleotide sequence: TGTGCCAGCAGCGCCAGGTCGTACGGTTCACCCCTCCACTTT. As protein: CASSARSYGSPLHF.

The chain is built from TRBV28 and TRBJ1-1; 7 bases agree with TRBD1. CDR3 length equals 15 residues. The ends lost 5 bases at V and 0 bases at J; junction bases unmatched: 6. CDR1 is MDHEN, CDR2 SYDVKM, per germline. CDR3 DNA sequence: TGTGCCAGCAGTCCCGCTGGGACAGTGAACACTGAAGCTTTCTTT. It yields the protein CASSPAGTVNTEAFF.

There are a few counts of this clone. This chain joins TRBV6-2 or TRBV6-3 and TRBJ1-1; 9 positions match TRBD1. The CDR3 totals 16 residues. V trimming: 2 bases; J trimming: 2 bases; junction bases outside the gene matches: 6. Germline V lookup: CDR1 MNHEY, CDR2 SVGEGT. The CDR3 sequence is CASSYTGGAGNTEAFF. CDR3 in DNA: TGTGCCAGCAGTTACACAGGGGGCGCAGGTAACACTGAAGCTTTCTTT.

This clone appeared a single time. The CDR3 spells CAIYRAGYGYTF. CDR3 DNA: TGTGCCATCTACAGGGCCGGCTATGGCTACACCTTC. The chain combines TRBV10-3 with TRBJ1-2; a weak D match, TRBD1 (6 bases). V lost 8 bases to trimming and J lost 4 bases, with 11 bases between them. Germline V lookup: CDR1 ENHRY, CDR2 SYGVKD. The CDR3 length is 12 residues.

Worth noting for this clone: The sample holds other DNA sequences that translate to the same CDR3. The chain carries TRBV11-2 and TRBJ2-7, with a possible D match to TRBD1 (5 bases). Looked up from germline, CDR1 is SGHAT and CDR2 is FQNNGV. V was shortened by 1 base and J by 2 bases, with 9 bases between the two germline ends. This CDR3 is built from 14 residues. The CDR3 reads CASSLAAGTYEQYF. The CDR3 coding sequence is TGTGCCAGCAGCTTAGCGGCAGGGACCTACGAGCAGTACTTC. The variable domain in full, with the rest retrieved from reference TRBV11-2 and TRBJ2-7, is EAGVAQSPRYKIIEKRQSVAFWCNPISGHATLYWYQQILGQGPKLLIQFQNNGVVDDSQLPKDRFSAERLKGVDSTLKIQPAKLEDSAVYLCASSLAAGTYEQYFGPGTRLTVT.